Listed here are 26 T cell receptor beta chains from one sample, sequenced in a study of blood T cells in healthy people across ages. A second PCR of 7 to 11 cycles used a sample-barcoded 5' primer and a J-beta primer mix. One entry per CDR3 protein results from TCRdb running MiXCR on the 5' RACE reads. The data contain more than 1 million distinct CDR3 sequences, over 35% of them singletons. Sequencing was done on a sample of blood. Receptors were obtained from a woman aged 60-75 years in good health.

This clonotype was recorded many times. The chain recombines TRBV25-1 with TRBJ1-6; the match to TRBD1 covers 9 bases. The V segment lost 8 bases and the J segment 9 bases; nucleotides outside the gene matches: 8. Germline-derived CDR1 and CDR2 are MGHDK and SYGVNS. This CDR3 spans 14 amino acids. The CDR3 reads CASRWDRDSSPLHF. The CDR3 DNA is TGTGCCAGCCGCTGGGACAGGGATTCTTCACCCCTCCACTTT.

This clonotype showed up just once. The chain is built from TRBV27 and TRBJ2-1; 7 nucleotides align to TRBD2. With V trimmed by 5 bases and J by 8 bases, 9 bases remained unmatched. The CDR3 runs 14 residues. Germline loops: CDR1 MNHEY, CDR2 SMNVEV (reference sequence). The DNA for the CDR3 is TGTGCCAGCAGTCCGGACGATGGGAGGGATGAGCAGTTCTTC. It is translated as CASSPDDGRDEQFF.

The chain is built from TRBV11-2 and TRBJ2-7; D perhaps matches TRBD1 (6 bases). The DNA end favors TRBJ2-4, so the J call may be wrong. The CDR3 runs 14 residues. Germline lookup yields CDR1 SGHAT and CDR2 FQNNGV. DNA for the CDR3: TGTGCCAGCAGCTTAGTGTCAGGGGAAGACATTCAGTACTTC. This translates into CASSLVSGEDIQYF.

The rearrangement joins TRBV12-3 or TRBV12-4 to TRBJ1-4; unclear D gene. V was trimmed by 3 bases and J by 7 bases, leaving 9 bases between them. The CDR3 has 13 residues. CDR3 loop: CASSLGFGEKLFF. CDR3 nucleotides: TGTGCCAGCAGTTTGGGATTCGGTGAAAAACTGTTTTTT.

The chain links TRBV6-5 to TRBJ2-4, with TRBD2 matching over 13 bases. The J call is in doubt because the DNA end fits TRBJ2-7 better. Germline V CDR1 and CDR2: MNHEY, SVGAGI. The CDR3 runs to 18 residues. The CDR3 nucleotides are TGTGCCAGCAGTTACGGAGGACTAGCGGGAGCCAAAACCTACGAGCAGTACTTC. This codes for CASSYGGLAGAKTYEQYF.

This chain connects TRBV10-3 to TRBJ2-3, with 8 bases that match TRBD2. Germline V gene data show CDR1 as ENHRY and CDR2 as SYGVKD. The CDR3 has 16 amino acids. V lost 6 bases and J lost 0; bases outside the gene matches: 8. The CDR3 region is CAISALAGTSTDTQYF. CDR3 sequence (DNA): TGTGCCATCAGCGCATTAGCGGGAACTAGCACAGATACGCAGTATTTT.

This sequence joins TRBV5-1 and TRBJ2-7; 7 nucleotides line up with TRBD1. CDR3 length equals 14 residues. From germline, CDR1 is SGHRS and CDR2 YFSETQ. Trimming cost V 4 bases and J 0 bases; bases outside gene matches: 4. The CDR3 sequence is CASSTGTDSYEQYF. The CDR3 coding sequence is TGCGCCAGCAGCACCGGGACAGACTCCTACGAGCAGTACTTC.

This clonotype has a count of ten or more. V is TRBV28 and J is TRBJ2-7; D is unclear. CDR3 length equals 13 residues. Germline V gene lookup returns CDR1 MDHEN and CDR2 SYDVKM. The V end lost 6 bases, the J end lost 0 bases, and 9 bases lay between the germline ends. CDR3 DNA sequence: TGTGCCAGCAGCCCGGCAAACTCCTACGAGCAGTACTTC. Encoded protein: CASSPANSYEQYF.

The rearrangement uses TRBV2 and TRBJ2-1; 8 bases are shared with TRBD2. V lost 5 bases, J lost 4 bases, and 7 bases stayed unmatched. CDR1 is SNHLY and CDR2 is FYNNEI in the germline V gene. This CDR3 spans 15 amino acids. The CDR3 DNA reads TGTGCCAGCAGTCGGAGCGGGAGCAGGTACAATGAGCAGTTCTTC. This sequence encodes CASSRSGSRYNEQFF.

The genes are TRBV20-1 and TRBJ1-1; unclear D gene. Germline assignment: CDR1 DFQATT and CDR2 SNEGSKA (reference sequence). V lost 6 bases and J 3 bases, leaving 14 bases between the germline ends. This CDR3 contains 13 residues. In nucleotides, the CDR3 is TGCAGTGCCCTGGGCCGGCGGGACACTGAAGCTTTCTTT. This translates into CSALGRRDTEAFF.

The rearrangement joins TRBV6-5 to TRBJ1-1; 10 bases map to TRBD1. Germline CDR1 reads MNHEY; CDR2 reads SVGAGI. The J segment lost 6 bases and the V segment lost 4 bases, leaving 8 bases of the junction unmatched. CDR3 length equals 15 residues. CDR3 protein: CASSSMGQGIPEAFF. In nucleotides, the CDR3 is TGTGCCAGCAGTTCCATGGGACAGGGGATTCCTGAAGCTTTCTTT.

V gene TRBV7-8 combines with J gene TRBJ1-6; D remains ambiguous. Per the germline V gene, CDR1 is SGHVS and CDR2 is FQNEAQ. V lost 2 bases and J 5 bases, leaving 13 bases between the germline ends. The CDR3 runs 16 residues. The CDR3 region has the DNA TGTGCCAGCAGCTTATGGTTGTCAACGAATAATTCACCCCTCCACTTT. This gives the protein CASSLWLSTNNSPLHF.

This clonotype was seen a few times. The chain carries TRBV5-1 and TRBJ2-1, with TRBD2 matching 12 bases. The germline CDR1 and CDR2 sequences are SGHRS and YFSETQ. CDR3 length: 17 residues. The V gene end was trimmed by 0 bases and the J gene end by 4 bases; junction bases not matched to a gene: 5. CDR3 sequence: CASSLVASGRAYNEQFF. CDR3 coding DNA: TGCGCCAGCAGCTTGGTGGCTAGCGGGAGGGCATACAATGAGCAGTTCTTC.

This clonotype was counted a few times. The J gene is TRBJ2-7, the V gene TRBV7-9, with 8 positions matching TRBD2. After removal of 3 bases from V and 2 bases from J, the junction contained 6 bases not matched to a gene. The CDR3 length is 15 residues. Germline V CDR1 and CDR2: SEHNR, FQNEAQ (reference sequence). CDR3 protein: CASSFGSGATYEQYF. In nucleotides, the CDR3 is TGTGCCAGCAGCTTTGGTAGCGGGGCAACCTACGAGCAGTACTTC.

The V call is TRBV27, the J call TRBJ1-2; 10 nucleotides align to TRBD1. This CDR3 is built from 14 residues. Trimming cost V 6 bases and J 7 bases; bases outside gene matches: 8. From germline, CDR1 is MNHEY and CDR2 SMNVEV (reference sequence). This chain's CDR3 is CASRPGTGVAGYTF. CDR3 nucleotides: TGTGCCAGCAGACCCGGGACAGGGGTTGCTGGCTACACCTTC.

The rearrangement uses TRBV6-1 and TRBJ1-4; no firm D call. Trimming pared 3 bases from V and 12 bases from J, leaving 5 bases between. Looked up from germline, CDR1 is MNHNS and CDR2 is SASEGT. The CDR3 contains 10 residues. The CDR3 region has the DNA TGTGCCAGCAGTGATTGGGAACTGTTTTTT. It translates to CASSDWELFF.

V and J are TRBV7-2 and TRBJ1-4; perhaps TRBD1 as D (6 bases). V dropped 1 base and J dropped 7 bases, with 16 bases sitting between them. Germline V gene lookup returns CDR1 SGHTA and CDR2 FQGNSA. The CDR3 runs to 16 residues. The CDR3 coding sequence is TGTGCCAGCAGCTTAGAATCCCAGGGGATGGGTGAAAAACTGTTTTTT. Its protein is CASSLESQGMGEKLFF.

The V gene is TRBV12-3 or TRBV12-4, the J gene TRBJ1-2; TRBD1 matches at 7 bases. CDR3 length equals 14 residues. With V trimmed by 6 bases and J by 4 bases, 8 bases remained unmatched. CDR3 in DNA: TGTGCCAGCAGCCCTCAGACAGGGTTCTATGGCTACACCTTC. Protein sequence: CASSPQTGFYGYTF.

In its sample, this clonotype was seen many times. The chain carries TRBV27 and TRBJ2-2; no clear D. V dropped 6 bases and J dropped 6 bases, with 5 bases sitting between them. Germline CDR1 MNHEY, CDR2 SMNVEV (reference sequence). This CDR3 is 11 amino acids long. The CDR3 loop reads CASSLAGELFF. CDR3 DNA: TGTGCCAGCAGCTTGGCCGGGGAGCTGTTTTTT.

Of note for this clonotype: An end of the junction differs from the germline gene, which may be a read error. V usage is TRBV7-9 and J usage is TRBJ2-1; 9 bases align to TRBD1. Looked up from germline, CDR1 is SEHNR and CDR2 is FQNEAQ (reference sequence). The CDR3 runs to 15 residues. The CDR3 reads CASNLWDREYNEQFF. The CDR3 nucleotides are TGTGCCAGCAACTTATGGGACAGGGAGTACAATGAGCAGTTCTTC.

The chain combines TRBV27 with TRBJ2-4; D is uncertain. V shed 2 bases and J shed 6 bases, with 14 bases lying between them. The germline CDR1 and CDR2 sequences are MNHEY and SMNVEV (reference sequence). The CDR3 has 15 amino acids. The CDR3 here is CASSLGWQMVNIQYF. The CDR3 nucleotides are TGTGCCAGCAGTTTAGGTTGGCAAATGGTAAACATTCAGTACTTC.

This clonotype was detected only a few times. The rearrangement uses TRBV9 and TRBJ2-5, with D maybe TRBD1 (5 bases). This CDR3 is 15 amino acids long. V gave up 1 base and J gave up 2 bases, with 12 bases separating them. Germline V gives CDR1 SGDLS, CDR2 YYNGEE. Written as DNA, the CDR3 is TGTGCCAGCAGCGTACACCCTGGACAACAAGAGACCCAGTACTTC. This sequence encodes CASSVHPGQQETQYF.

At least ten counts were recorded for this clonotype. The gene calls are TRBV24-1 and TRBJ2-3, with 7 bases matching TRBD1. There are 16 residues in the CDR3. The V and J ends lost 5 bases and 0 bases, in that order; junction bases with no gene match: 7. The V gene's germline CDR1 is KGHDR and CDR2 SFDVKD. CDR3 nucleotide sequence: TGTGCCACCAGTGCCTCGGGACAGCTCAGCACAGATACGCAGTATTTT. Amino acids: CATSASGQLSTDTQYF.

The gene calls are TRBV6-2 or TRBV6-3 and TRBJ2-7, with 8 bases lining up with TRBD1. This CDR3 spans 14 amino acids. The germline gives CDR1 MNHEY, CDR2 SVGEGT. The V segment lost 10 bases and the J segment 2 bases; nucleotides outside the gene matches: 10. The CDR3 DNA follows: TGTGCCACCAGGAGGACAGGGCCCACCTACGAGCAGTACTTC. Encoded protein: CATRRTGPTYEQYF.

The rearrangement links TRBV27 to TRBJ2-7; 11 bases align to TRBD1. CDR3 size: 15 residues. V lost 5 bases and J lost 6; bases outside the gene matches: 9. Germline CDR1 MNHEY, CDR2 SMNVEV (reference sequence). The CDR3 region has the DNA TGTGCCAGCAGTCGGGACAGGGGGATGAGTGGCGAGCAGTACTTC. Its translation: CASSRDRGMSGEQYF.

In its sample, this clonotype was seen a few times. The J gene is TRBJ2-1, the V gene TRBV4-2; D is undetermined. There are 17 residues in the CDR3. From germline, CDR1 is LGHNA and CDR2 YNFKEQ. The V gene lost 2 bases and the J gene lost 0 bases, with 14 bases spanning the gap. CDR3 bases: TGTGCCAGCAGCCAATCGAGACGTGAGAGCTCCTACAATGAGCAGTTCTTC. This translates into CASSQSRRESSYNEQFF.